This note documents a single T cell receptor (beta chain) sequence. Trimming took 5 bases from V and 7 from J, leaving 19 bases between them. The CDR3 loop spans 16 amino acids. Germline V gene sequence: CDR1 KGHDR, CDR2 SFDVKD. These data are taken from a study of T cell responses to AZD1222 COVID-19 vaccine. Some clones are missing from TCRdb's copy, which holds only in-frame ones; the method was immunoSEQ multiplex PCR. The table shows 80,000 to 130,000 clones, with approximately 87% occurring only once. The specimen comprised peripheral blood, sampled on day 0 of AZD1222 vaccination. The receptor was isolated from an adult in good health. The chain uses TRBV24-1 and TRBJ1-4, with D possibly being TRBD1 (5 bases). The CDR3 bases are TGTGCCACCAGTGGCGGGCAACGGGGGGACGCTGAAAAACTGTTTTTT. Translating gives CATSGGQRGDAEKLFF.